A selection of T cell receptor beta chains follows, all from one sample in a study of cytotoxic CD8 clonotypes in ibrutinib-treated CLL. Libraries were prepared by immunoSEQ multiplex PCR; TCRdb keeps only in-frame clonotypes and omits some of them. The sample has fewer than 25,000 clones, 65% to 75% seen once. This sample comprised PBMCs, obtained after 24 months of ibrutinib treatment. Receptor source: a human donor with chronic lymphocytic leukemia. The CDR3 runs from the conserved cysteine through the conserved F or W. Fields, in order: clone size, D gene, J gene, V gene, CDR3 protein, CDR3 DNA. D genes are given only for firm matches. Clone size is not always given. Where it is, it says once, few, many or a class for expanded clones.

abundance: NA
d_gene: NA
j_gene: TRBJ1-5
v_gene: TRBV19
CDR3aa: CASSMIGQSNQPQHF
CDR3nt: TGTGCCAGTAGTATGATAGGGCAAAGCAATCAGCCCCAGCATTTT

abundance: NA
d_gene: NA
j_gene: TRBJ2-5
v_gene: TRBV11-2
CDR3aa: CASSLGGLLKGETQYF
CDR3nt: TGTGCCAGCAGCTTAGGTGGACTCCTGAAGGGGGAGACCCAGTACTTC

abundance: NA
d_gene: NA
j_gene: TRBJ1-1
v_gene: TRBV6-1
CDR3aa: CASSGGRVSEAFF
CDR3nt: TGTGCCAGCAGTGGAGGCAGGGTAAGTGAAGCTTTCTTT

abundance: NA
d_gene: TRBD1
j_gene: TRBJ1-2
v_gene: TRBV12-5
CDR3aa: CASGLGQGETF
CDR3nt: TGTGCTAGTGGTTTGGGACAGGGTGAAACCTTC

abundance: NA
d_gene: NA
j_gene: TRBJ1-5
v_gene: TRBV2
CDR3aa: CASSDGGLSSQPQHF
CDR3nt: TGTGCCAGCAGTGATGGGGGCTTGTCGAGTCAGCCCCAGCATTTT

abundance: NA
d_gene: NA
j_gene: TRBJ1-2
v_gene: TRBV19
CDR3aa: CASSIRLSYGYTF
CDR3nt: TGTGCCAGTAGTATTAGACTTAGCTATGGCTACACCTTC

abundance: few
d_gene: TRBD1
j_gene: TRBJ2-5
v_gene: TRBV5-4
CDR3aa: CASSNEVDSGGTQYF
CDR3nt: TGTGCCAGCAGCAATGAAGTAGATTCAGGGGGGACCCAGTACTTC

abundance: NA
d_gene: NA
j_gene: TRBJ1-2
v_gene: TRBV14
CDR3aa: CASSQETWARNYGYTF
CDR3nt: TGTGCCAGCAGCCAAGAAACTTGGGCACGCAACTATGGCTACACCTTC

abundance: NA
d_gene: NA
j_gene: TRBJ1-1
v_gene: TRBV18
CDR3aa: CASSSIGQDTEAFF
CDR3nt: TGTGCCAGCTCGTCCATCGGGCAGGACACTGAAGCTTTCTTT

abundance: NA
d_gene: TRBD1
j_gene: TRBJ2-5
v_gene: TRBV5-1
CDR3aa: CASSVGTGRMETQYF
CDR3nt: TGCGCCAGCAGCGTCGGGACAGGGCGGATGGAGACCCAGTACTTC

abundance: NA
d_gene: NA
j_gene: TRBJ1-1
v_gene: TRBV4-1
CDR3aa: CASSRPRANTEAFF
CDR3nt: TGCGCCAGCAGCCGCCCGAGGGCGAACACTGAAGCTTTCTTT

abundance: few
d_gene: NA
j_gene: TRBJ1-4
v_gene: TRBV6-1
CDR3aa: CASMEGNEKLFF
CDR3nt: TGTGCCAGCATGGAGGGTAATGAAAAACTGTTTTTT

abundance: NA
d_gene: TRBD2
j_gene: TRBJ2-3
v_gene: TRBV11-2
CDR3aa: CASSLRSSGGGTDTQYF
CDR3nt: TGTGCCAGCAGCTTAAGGTCTAGCGGGGGGGGCACAGATACGCAGTATTTT

abundance: medium-sized
d_gene: NA
j_gene: TRBJ1-2
v_gene: TRBV29-1
CDR3aa: CSVLPTGTYGYTF
CDR3nt: TGCAGCGTATTGCCAACCGGGACCTATGGCTACACCTTC

abundance: NA
d_gene: NA
j_gene: TRBJ2-2
v_gene: TRBV19
CDR3aa: CASRSGTANTGELFF
CDR3nt: TGTGCCAGTAGAAGCGGGACAGCCAACACCGGGGAGCTGTTTTTT

abundance: NA
d_gene: NA
j_gene: TRBJ2-2
v_gene: TRBV30
CDR3aa: CAWSVLAGDAGELFF
CDR3nt: TGTGCCTGGAGTGTACTGGCAGGGGATGCCGGGGAGCTGTTTTTT

abundance: NA
d_gene: TRBD1
j_gene: TRBJ2-2
v_gene: TRBV9
CDR3aa: CASSVYGTANGELFF
CDR3nt: TGTGCCAGCAGCGTATACGGGACAGCCAACGGGGAGCTGTTTTTT